This TCR beta chain was retrieved from a study of cytomegalovirus exposure and HLA in healthy donors. Study details: About 80 million unique TCRs from HLA-typed donors were held in an early data release.

The PCR contained 60 Vbeta and 13 Jbeta primers. Repertoires were generated with immunoSEQ multiplex PCR, while TCRdb's copy carries only in-frame clones and drops some. The profile shows more than 80,000 clones, 75% to 85% of them singletons. Trimming at V came to 2 bases and at J to 4 bases, leaving 13 bases not matched to a gene. The germline V gene has CDR1 SGHRS and CDR2 YFSETQ. This CDR3 is built from 17 residues. Donors showed nominal health when sampled, although they likely had unrecorded immune exposures. Sequenced: PBMCs. The genes are TRBV5-1 and TRBJ2-5, with 8 bases lining up with TRBD2. This clonotype was obtained from a man between 50 and 59 years old in good health and CMV-seronegative. CDR3 loop: CASSLSPRGGIAETQYF. The CDR3 DNA follows: TGCGCCAGCAGCTTATCCCCCCGGGGGGGCATCGCAGAGACCCAGTACTTC.